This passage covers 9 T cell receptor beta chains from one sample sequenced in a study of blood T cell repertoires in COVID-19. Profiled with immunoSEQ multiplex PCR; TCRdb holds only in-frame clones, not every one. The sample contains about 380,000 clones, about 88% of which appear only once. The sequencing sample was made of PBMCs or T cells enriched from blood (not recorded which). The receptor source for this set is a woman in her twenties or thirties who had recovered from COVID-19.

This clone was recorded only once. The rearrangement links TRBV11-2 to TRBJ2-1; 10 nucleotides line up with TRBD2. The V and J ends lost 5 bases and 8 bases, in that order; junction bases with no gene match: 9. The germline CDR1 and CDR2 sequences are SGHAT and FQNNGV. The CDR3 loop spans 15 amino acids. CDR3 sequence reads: CASSLTSGNKDEQFF. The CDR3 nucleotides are TGTGCCAGCAGCCTCACTAGCGGGAATAAGGATGAGCAGTTCTTC.

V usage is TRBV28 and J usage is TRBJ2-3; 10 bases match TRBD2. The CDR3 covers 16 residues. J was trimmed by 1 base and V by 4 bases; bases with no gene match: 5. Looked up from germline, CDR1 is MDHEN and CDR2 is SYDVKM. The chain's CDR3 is CASSSPGTSGTDTQYF. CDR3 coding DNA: TGTGCCAGCAGTTCCCCCGGGACTAGCGGCACAGATACGCAGTATTTT.

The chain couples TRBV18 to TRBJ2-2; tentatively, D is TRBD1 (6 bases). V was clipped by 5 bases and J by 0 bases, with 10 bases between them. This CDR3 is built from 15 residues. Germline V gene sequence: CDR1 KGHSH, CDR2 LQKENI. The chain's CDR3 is CASSTGTTNTGELFF. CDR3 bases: TGTGCCAGCTCAACCGGGACAACGAACACCGGGGAGCTGTTTTTT.

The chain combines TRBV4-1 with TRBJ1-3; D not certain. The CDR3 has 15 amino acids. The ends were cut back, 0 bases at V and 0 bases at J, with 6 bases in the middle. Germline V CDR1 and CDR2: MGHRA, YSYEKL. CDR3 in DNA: TGCGCCAGCAGCCAAGATATTAACTCTGGAAACACCATATATTTT. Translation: CASSQDINSGNTIYF.

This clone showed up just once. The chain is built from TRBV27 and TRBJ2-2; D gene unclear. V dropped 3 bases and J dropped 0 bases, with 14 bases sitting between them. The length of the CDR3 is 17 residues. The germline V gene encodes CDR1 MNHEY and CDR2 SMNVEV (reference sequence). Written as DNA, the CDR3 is TGTGCCAGCAGTTTCGCCGCGACAAGAACGAACACCGGGGAGCTGTTTTTT. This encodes CASSFAATRTNTGELFF.

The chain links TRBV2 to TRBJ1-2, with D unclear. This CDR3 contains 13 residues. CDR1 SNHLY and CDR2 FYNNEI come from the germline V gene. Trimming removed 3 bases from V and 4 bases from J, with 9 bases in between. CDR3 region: CASSEQAIYGYTF. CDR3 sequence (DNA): TGTGCCAGCAGTGAGCAGGCTATCTATGGCTACACCTTC.

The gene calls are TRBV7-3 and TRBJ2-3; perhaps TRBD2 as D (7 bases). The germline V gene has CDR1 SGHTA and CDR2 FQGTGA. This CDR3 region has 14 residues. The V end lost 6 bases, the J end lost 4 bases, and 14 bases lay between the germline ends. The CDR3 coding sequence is TGTGCCAGCAGATCCGGGGGGCCCGCAGATACGCAGTATTTT. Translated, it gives CASRSGGPADTQYF.

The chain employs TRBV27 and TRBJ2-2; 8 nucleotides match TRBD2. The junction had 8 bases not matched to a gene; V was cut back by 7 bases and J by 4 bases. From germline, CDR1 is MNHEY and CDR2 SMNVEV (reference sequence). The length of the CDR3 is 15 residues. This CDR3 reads CASNWLAGSTGELFF. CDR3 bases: TGTGCCAGCAACTGGCTAGCGGGTTCCACCGGGGAGCTGTTTTTT.

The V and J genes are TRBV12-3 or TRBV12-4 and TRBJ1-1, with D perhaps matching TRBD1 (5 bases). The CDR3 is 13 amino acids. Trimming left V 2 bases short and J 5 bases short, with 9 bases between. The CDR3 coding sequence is TGTGCCAGCAGTTTAAGGGGAAGAACTGAAGCTTTCTTT. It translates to CASSLRGRTEAFF.